Described below is a single T cell receptor (beta chain) sequence and its context. This record comes from a study of CD8 T cells in Susac syndrome. Sequencing of TCR beta was performed on blood CD8+ T cells and on blood CD4+ T cells. The multiple sclerosis control group consisted of treatment-naive patients whose relapsing-remitting disease, which was either stable or active, fulfilled revised McDonald criteria. Reverse transcription of about 0.5 to 1 ug RNA was carried out with random hexamers. Amplification of TCR beta CDR3 was carried out by immunoSEQ multiplex PCR, which covered 54 Vbeta and 13 Jbeta segments. TCRdb fed the immunoSEQ multiplex PCR reads into MiXCR, producing one record per CDR3 protein. The sample has roughly 170,000 distinct CDR3 sequences, about 94% seen once. Germline V gene sequence: CDR1 SGHRS, CDR2 YFSETQ. Trimming cost V 9 bases and J 1 base; bases outside gene matches: 7. This CDR3 region has 14 residues.

Sample: CD4+ T cells from PBMCs. The chain combines TRBV5-1 with TRBJ1-1; TRBD1 matches 9 bases. The source of this sequence is a human donor with multiple sclerosis. In nucleotides, the CDR3 is TGCGCCACCGGGACAGGGATCGAGAACACTGAAGCTTTCTTT. Its protein product is CATGTGIENTEAFF. Full variable domain (remainder filled in from reference TRBV5-1 and TRBJ1-1): KAGVTQTPRYLIKTRGQQVTLSCSPISGHRSVSWYQQTPGQGLQFLFEYFSETQRNKGNFPGRFSGRQFSNSRSEMNVSTLELGDSALYLCATGTGIENTEAFFGQGTRLTVV.